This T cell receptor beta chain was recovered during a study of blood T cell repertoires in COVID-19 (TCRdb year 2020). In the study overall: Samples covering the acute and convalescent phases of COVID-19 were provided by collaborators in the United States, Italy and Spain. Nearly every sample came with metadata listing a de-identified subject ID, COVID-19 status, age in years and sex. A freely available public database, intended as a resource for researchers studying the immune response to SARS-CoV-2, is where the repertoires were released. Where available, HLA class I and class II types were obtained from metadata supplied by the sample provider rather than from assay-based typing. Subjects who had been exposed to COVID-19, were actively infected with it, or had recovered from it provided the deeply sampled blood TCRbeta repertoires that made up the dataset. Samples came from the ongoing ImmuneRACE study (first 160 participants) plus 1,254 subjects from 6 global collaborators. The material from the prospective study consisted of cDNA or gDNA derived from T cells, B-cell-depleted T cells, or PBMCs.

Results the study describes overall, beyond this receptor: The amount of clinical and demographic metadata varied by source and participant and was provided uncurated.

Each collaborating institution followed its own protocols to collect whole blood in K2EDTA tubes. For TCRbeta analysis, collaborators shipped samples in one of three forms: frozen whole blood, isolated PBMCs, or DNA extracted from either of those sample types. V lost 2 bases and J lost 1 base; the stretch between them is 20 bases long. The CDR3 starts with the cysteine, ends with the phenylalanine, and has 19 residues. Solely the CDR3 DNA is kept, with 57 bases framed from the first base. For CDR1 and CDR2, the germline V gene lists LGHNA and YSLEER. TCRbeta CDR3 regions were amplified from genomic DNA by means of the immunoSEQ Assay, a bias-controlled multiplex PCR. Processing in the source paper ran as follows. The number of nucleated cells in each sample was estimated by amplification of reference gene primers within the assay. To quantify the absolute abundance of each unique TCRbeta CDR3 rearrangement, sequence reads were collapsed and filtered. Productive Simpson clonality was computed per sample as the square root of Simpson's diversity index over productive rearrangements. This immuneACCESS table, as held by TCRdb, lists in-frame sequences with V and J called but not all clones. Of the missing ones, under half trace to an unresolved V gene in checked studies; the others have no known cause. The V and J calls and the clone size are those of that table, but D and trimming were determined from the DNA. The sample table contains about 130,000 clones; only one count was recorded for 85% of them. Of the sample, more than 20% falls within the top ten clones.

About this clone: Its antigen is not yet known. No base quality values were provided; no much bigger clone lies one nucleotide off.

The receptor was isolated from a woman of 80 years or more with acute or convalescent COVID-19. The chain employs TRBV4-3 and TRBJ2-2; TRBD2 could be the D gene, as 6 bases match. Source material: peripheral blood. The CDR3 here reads CASSQFVLQLGGNTGELFF. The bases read TGCGCCAGCAGCCAATTCGTTCTTCAGCTGGGGGGGAACACCGGGGAGCTGTTTTTT.